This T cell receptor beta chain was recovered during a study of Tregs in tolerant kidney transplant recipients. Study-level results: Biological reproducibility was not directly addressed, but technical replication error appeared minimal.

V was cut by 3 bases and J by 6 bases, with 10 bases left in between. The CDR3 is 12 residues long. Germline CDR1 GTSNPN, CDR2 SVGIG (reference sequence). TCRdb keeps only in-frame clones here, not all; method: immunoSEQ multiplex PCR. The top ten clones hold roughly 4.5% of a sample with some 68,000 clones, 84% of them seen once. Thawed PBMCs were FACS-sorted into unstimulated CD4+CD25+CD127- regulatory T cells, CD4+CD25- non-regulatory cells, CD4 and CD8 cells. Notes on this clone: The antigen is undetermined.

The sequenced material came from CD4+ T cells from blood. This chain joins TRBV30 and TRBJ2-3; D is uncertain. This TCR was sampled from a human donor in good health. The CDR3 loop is CAWSQPRDTQYF. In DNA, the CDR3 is TGTGCCTGGAGCCAACCAAGGGATACGCAGTATTTT.